This record concerns one T cell receptor (beta chain) sequence. The antigen is not known. This entry belongs to a study of long-term antiretroviral therapy in people with HIV. Researchers ran immunoSEQ v3.0 at survey level. Per sample, sequencing targeted roughly 35,000-50,000 T-cell genomes. The assay was immunoSEQ multiplex PCR, and TCRdb's table has in-frame clones only and misses some. The sample holds about 12,000 clones; roughly 82% are singletons and the top ten take 15% to 20%. Study-wide results and limits: Pre-ART clonal expansion yielded clones that dominated the repertoire at all time points. ART-treated samples gained diversity yet remained below transplant donor controls.

Trimming removed 2 bases from V and 3 bases from J; junction bases left unmatched: 7. The CDR3 runs 15 residues. CDR1 and CDR2 (germline): SGHKS, YYEKEE (reference sequence). This sequence joins TRBV5-5 and TRBJ1-1; TRBD1 matches at 7 bases. The sequences come from unsorted PBMCs, collected 8.2 years after starting antiretroviral therapy. The TCR sequence derives from a middle-aged man with HIV. The CDR3, as DNA: TGTGCCAGCAGCTTAACAGGGGCCGTTGACACTGAAGCTTTCTTT. This sequence encodes CASSLTGAVDTEAFF.